This T cell receptor beta chain was recovered during a study of shared clonotypes between healthy human individuals. Study conclusions and caveats: A few donors held about 5.1% of naive CD4 clonotypes in common. Non-shared clonotypes showed lower generation probabilities than clonotypes common to all four donors.

As regards this clone: The antigen is undetermined.

CD45RO-negative cells were positively selected for CCR7, leaving out terminally differentiated effector memory CD45RA+ cells. Germline CDR1 reads SGHAT; CDR2 reads FQNNGV. The CDR3 runs 13 residues. TCRdb's table, derived via immunoSEQ multiplex PCR, lists solely in-frame clones and lacks some. The sample carries about 2 million clones, 85% to 95% recorded once. The genes are TRBV11-2 and TRBJ2-5; perhaps TRBD1 as D (5 bases). The DNA end is more similar to TRBJ2-7, so the J call may be wrong. The sample was naive CD8+ T cells sorted from blood. The source of this sequence is a man aged 18 to 30 in good health. The CDR3 DNA reads TGTGCCAGCAACATAGACAGCTCCTACGAGCAGTACTTC. It specifies CASNIDSSYEQYF.